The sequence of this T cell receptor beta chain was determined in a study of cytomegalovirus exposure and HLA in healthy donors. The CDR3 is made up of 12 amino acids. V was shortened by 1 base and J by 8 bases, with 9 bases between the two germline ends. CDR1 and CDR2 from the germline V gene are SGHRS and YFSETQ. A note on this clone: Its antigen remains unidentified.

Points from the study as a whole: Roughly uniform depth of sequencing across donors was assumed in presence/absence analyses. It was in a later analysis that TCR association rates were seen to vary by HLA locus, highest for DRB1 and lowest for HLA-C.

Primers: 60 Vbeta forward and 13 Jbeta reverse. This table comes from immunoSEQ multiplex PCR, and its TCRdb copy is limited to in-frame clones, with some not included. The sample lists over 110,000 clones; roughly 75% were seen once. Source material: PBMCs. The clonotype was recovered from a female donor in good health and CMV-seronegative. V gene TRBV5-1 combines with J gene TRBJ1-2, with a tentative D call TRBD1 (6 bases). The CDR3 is CASSLSGAGYTF. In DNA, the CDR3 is TGCGCCAGCAGCTTGTCAGGGGCCGGCTACACCTTC.